This entry lists 12 T cell receptor beta chains sequenced from one sample in a study of T cells after yellow fever vaccination. A single record per CDR3 protein comes from TCRdb applying MiXCR to the 5' RACE reads. The sample carries 300,000 or so distinct CDR3 sequences, about 4% recorded once. This sample comprised PBMCs, obtained 5 days after the yellow fever booster vaccination. The receptor source for this set is a man between 18 and 35 years old who received the YFV17D yellow fever vaccine.

DNA of the CDR3: TGCGCCAGCAGCTTGGTGATAGCGGGGGGCCGAAACTACAATGAGCAGTTCTTC. Encoded protein: CASSLVIAGGRNYNEQFF. V is TRBV5-1 and J is TRBJ2-1, with TRBD2 matching 10 bases. Germline V gives CDR1 SGHRS, CDR2 YFSETQ. The CDR3 loop spans 18 amino acids. Losses at the gene ends were 0 bases for V and 3 bases for J; bases not matched to a gene: 9.

The rearrangement links TRBV5-1 to TRBJ1-2; D possibly corresponds to TRBD1 (6 bases). V was trimmed by 4 bases and J by 8 bases, leaving 15 bases between them. This CDR3 spans 13 amino acids. From germline, CDR1 is SGHRS and CDR2 YFSETQ. The CDR3 sequence: CASSPEGGSGYTF. CDR3 DNA sequence: TGCGCCAGCAGCCCCGAGGGGGGCTCGGGCTACACCTTC. The full variable domain, rest sourced from reference TRBV5-1 and TRBJ1-2, is KAGVTQTPRYLIKTRGQQVTLSCSPISGHRSVSWYQQTPGQGLQFLFEYFSETQRNKGNFPGRFSGRQFSNSRSEMNVSTLELGDSALYLCASSPEGGSGYTFGSGTRLTVV.

The V gene is TRBV18, the J gene TRBJ2-7, with D possibly called TRBD1 or TRBD2 (6 bases each). The CDR3 runs 15 residues. Germline V gene data show CDR1 as KGHSH and CDR2 as LQKENI. V was trimmed by 6 bases and J by 7 bases, leaving 22 bases between them. The CDR3, as DNA: TGTGCCAGCTCCCCCTCCCTAGGGGGGCCGGGGGAGCAGTACGTC. It encodes CASSPSLGGPGEQYV.

In its sample, this clonotype was seen many times. The chain couples TRBV12-3 or TRBV12-4 to TRBJ2-2, with 8 bases fitting TRBD2. CDR3 length: 16 residues. V was pared by 6 bases and J by 1 base, with 7 bases of the junction left unmatched. CDR3 sequence: CASSSSGGGNTGELFF. DNA of the CDR3: TGTGCCAGCAGCTCAAGCGGGGGCGGGAACACCGGGGAGCTGTTTTTT.

This clonotype was recorded a few times. V usage is TRBV9 and J usage is TRBJ2-3; 10 positions agree with TRBD2. The CDR3 sequence is 15 residues long. The V segment lost 4 bases and the J segment 4 bases; nucleotides outside the gene matches: 6. Per the germline V gene, CDR1 is SGDLS and CDR2 is YYNGEE. The CDR3 here is CASSTTSGAADTQYF. The DNA for the CDR3 is TGTGCCAGCAGCACAACTAGCGGGGCTGCAGATACGCAGTATTTT.

This clonotype appeared a few times. The chain is built from TRBV7-9 and TRBJ1-2; TRBD1 might be the D (5 bases). V was pared by 5 bases and J by 3 bases, with 25 bases between. Looked up from germline, CDR1 is SEHNR and CDR2 is FQNEAQ (reference sequence). This CDR3 comprises 18 residues. The CDR3 here is CASSPALGRQSPDYGYTF. The CDR3 DNA follows: TGTGCCAGCAGCCCGGCCCTGGGGCGACAGTCTCCGGACTATGGCTACACCTTC.

Many counts were recorded for this clonotype. V gene TRBV5-5 combines with J gene TRBJ2-7; D unresolved. The ends were cut back, 0 bases at V and 4 bases at J, with 5 bases in the middle. This CDR3 is built from 12 residues. Germline V gene data show CDR1 as SGHKS and CDR2 as YYEKEE (reference sequence). The CDR3 region has the DNA TGTGCCAGCAGCTTGGGAGATTACGAGCAGTACGTC. Encoded protein: CASSLGDYEQYV.

This clonotype was observed many times. This sequence joins TRBV5-6 and TRBJ2-3; possibly TRBD2 for D (6 bases). The CDR3 runs 17 residues. Trimming shortened V by 0 bases and J by 1 base, and 15 bases separated the two germline ends. Per germline, CDR1 SGHDT and CDR2 YYEEEE. CDR3 in DNA: TGTGCCAGCAGCTTGGGACCCCAGGGACTCGGCACAGATACGCAGTATTTT. Translating it yields CASSLGPQGLGTDTQYF.

This clonotype has a handful of counts. The rearrangement uses TRBV3-1 and TRBJ1-4; tentatively, D is TRBD1 (5 bases). The CDR3 contains 14 residues. Per the germline V gene, CDR1 is LGHDT and CDR2 is YNNKEL (reference sequence). Trimming removed 2 bases at V and 6 bases at J, with 10 bases between. The CDR3 DNA reads as TGTGCCAGCAGCCAATCGGACACCCATGAAAAACTGTTTTTT. It encodes CASSQSDTHEKLFF.

The rearrangement joins TRBV5-4 to TRBJ2-7, with 8 bases that match TRBD1. Trimming took 4 bases from V and 3 from J; bases not matched to a gene: 12. Per germline, CDR1 SGHNT and CDR2 YYREEE (reference sequence). The CDR3 length is 16 residues. The CDR3 bases are TGTGCCAGCAGCCTGGGCGGTACAGGGGGAGTCTACGAGCAGTACTTC. Translated, it gives CASSLGGTGGVYEQYF. The full variable domain, with the rest looked up from reference TRBV5-4 and TRBJ2-7, is ETGVTQSPTHLIKTRGQQVTLRCSSQSGHNTVSWYQQALGQGPQFIFQYYREEENGRGNFPPRFSGLQFPNYSSELNVNALELDDSALYLCASSLGGTGGVYEQYFGPGTRLTVT.

This clonotype has more than one count but fewer than ten. The genes are TRBV4-3 and TRBJ1-6; no definite D call. Germline lookup yields CDR1 LGHNA and CDR2 YSLEER. The CDR3 sequence is 14 residues long. The V end was cut by 3 bases, the J end by 4 bases, with 7 bases between. The CDR3: CASSQGKYNSPLHF. CDR3 nucleotide sequence: TGCGCCAGCAGCCAGGGGAAATATAATTCACCCCTCCACTTT.

This clonotype was detected a few times. This chain links TRBV7-2 with TRBJ2-5; D may be TRBD1 or TRBD2 (5 bases each). CDR1 is SGHTA and CDR2 is FQGNSA in the germline V gene. The ends were cut back, 2 bases at V and 8 bases at J, with 12 bases in the middle. CDR3 length: 13 amino acids. In nucleotides, the CDR3 is TGTGCCAGCAGCTTAAGAGGGGTAATTACCCAGTACTTC. It codes for CASSLRGVITQYF.